These 5 T cell receptor beta chains came from one sample sequenced in a study of yellow fever vaccine responses in identical twins. TCRdb reprocessed the RT-PCR reads via MiXCR and lists one record per CDR3 protein. The repertoire has about 600 distinct CDR3 sequences, about 80% of them found once; the top ten carry approximately 16%. The material was T cells from blood (PBMCs), unsorted or a sorted subset (not recorded which), obtained before or after yellow fever vaccination (not recorded which). The receptor set was obtained from a female donor who received the yellow fever vaccine.

V usage is TRBV7-2 and J usage is TRBJ2-3; a possible D gene is TRBD1 (6 bases). This CDR3 has 14 amino acids. V was pared by 5 bases and J by 0 bases, with 9 bases between. Germline-derived CDR1 and CDR2 are SGHTA and FQGNSA. In DNA form, the CDR3 reads TGTGCCAGCAGCCGGACAGTTAGCACAGATACGCAGTATTTT. Protein: CASSRTVSTDTQYF.

The chain has TRBV5-1 and TRBJ2-5; D not certain. The CDR3 sequence is 13 residues long. The germline V and J ends were trimmed by 7 bases and 1 base, with 11 bases remaining between them. Per germline, CDR1 SGHRS and CDR2 YFSETQ. The chain's CDR3 is CASGGAIQETQYF. CDR3 sequence (DNA): TGCGCCAGCGGCGGAGCAATCCAAGAGACCCAGTACTTC.

The rearrangement joins TRBV28 to TRBJ2-1; D not resolved. V lost 2 bases and J lost 7, with 18 bases in between. This CDR3 has 16 amino acids. Germline V CDR1 and CDR2: MDHEN, SYDVKM. CDR3 DNA: TGTGCCAGCAGTTTAGGTGGGTCCCGCGGTCGGAATGAGCAGTTCTTC. Protein sequence: CASSLGGSRGRNEQFF.

This clonotype occurred once. The J gene is TRBJ2-5, the V gene TRBV29-1; no clear D gene. CDR3 length equals 9 residues. CDR1 and CDR2 (germline): SQVTM, ANQGSEA. Between the trimmed V and J ends, which lost 2 bases and 13 bases, there was a span of 8 bases. CDR3 sequence (DNA): TGCAGCGTTGAAAACTGGGGGTACTTC. Translation gives CSVENWGYF.

As DNA, the CDR3 is TGCAGTGCACTGATAGGACTATCATTCACAGATACGCAGTATTTT. Translation: CSALIGLSFTDTQYF. This chain uses TRBV20-1 with TRBJ2-3; D is possibly TRBD2 (6 bases). V gave up 6 bases and J gave up 2 bases, with 18 bases separating them. The length of the CDR3 is 15 residues. Germline CDR1 DFQATT, CDR2 SNEGSKA (reference sequence).